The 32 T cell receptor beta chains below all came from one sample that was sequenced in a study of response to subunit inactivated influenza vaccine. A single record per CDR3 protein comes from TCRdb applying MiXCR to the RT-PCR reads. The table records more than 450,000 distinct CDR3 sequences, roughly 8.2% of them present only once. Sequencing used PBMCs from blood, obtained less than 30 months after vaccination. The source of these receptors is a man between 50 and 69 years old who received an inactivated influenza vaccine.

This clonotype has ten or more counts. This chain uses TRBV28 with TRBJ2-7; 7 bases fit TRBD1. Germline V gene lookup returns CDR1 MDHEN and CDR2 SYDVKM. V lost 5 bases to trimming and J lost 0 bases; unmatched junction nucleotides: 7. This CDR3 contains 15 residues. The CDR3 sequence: CASSKTGTASYEQYF. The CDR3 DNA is TGTGCCAGCAGTAAAACCGGGACAGCCTCCTACGAGCAGTACTTC. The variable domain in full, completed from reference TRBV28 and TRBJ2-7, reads DVKVTQSSRYLVKRTGEKVFLECVQDMDHENMFWYRQDPGLGLRLIYFSYDVKMKEKGDIPEGYSVSREKKERFSLILESASTNQTSMYLCASSKTGTASYEQYFGPGTRLTVT.

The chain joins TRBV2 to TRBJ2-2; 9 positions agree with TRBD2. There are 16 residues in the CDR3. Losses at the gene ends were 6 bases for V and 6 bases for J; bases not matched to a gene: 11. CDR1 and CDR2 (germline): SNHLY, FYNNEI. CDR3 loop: CASRPFSGGNSGELFF. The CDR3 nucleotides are TGTGCCAGCAGACCCTTTAGCGGGGGTAATTCCGGGGAGCTGTTTTTT.

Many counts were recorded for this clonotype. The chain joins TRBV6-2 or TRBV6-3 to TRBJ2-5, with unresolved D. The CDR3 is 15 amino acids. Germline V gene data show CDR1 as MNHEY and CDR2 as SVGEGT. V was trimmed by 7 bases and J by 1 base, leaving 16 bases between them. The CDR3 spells CASIAAESIQETQYF. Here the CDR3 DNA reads TGTGCCAGCATTGCGGCAGAAAGCATCCAAGAGACCCAGTACTTC.

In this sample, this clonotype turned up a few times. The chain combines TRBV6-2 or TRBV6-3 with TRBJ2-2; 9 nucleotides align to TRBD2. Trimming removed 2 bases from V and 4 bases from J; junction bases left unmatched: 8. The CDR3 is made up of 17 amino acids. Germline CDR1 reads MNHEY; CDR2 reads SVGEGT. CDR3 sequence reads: CASSYGRLAVGTGELFF. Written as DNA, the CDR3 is TGTGCCAGCAGTTACGGCCGACTAGCGGTGGGCACCGGGGAGCTGTTTTTT.

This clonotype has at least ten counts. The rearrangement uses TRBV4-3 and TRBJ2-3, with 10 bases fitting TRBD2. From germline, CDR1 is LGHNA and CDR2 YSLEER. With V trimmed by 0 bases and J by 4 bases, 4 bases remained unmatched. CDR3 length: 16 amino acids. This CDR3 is CASSQDGLAGADTQYF. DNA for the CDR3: TGCGCCAGCAGCCAAGATGGTCTAGCGGGAGCAGATACGCAGTATTTT.

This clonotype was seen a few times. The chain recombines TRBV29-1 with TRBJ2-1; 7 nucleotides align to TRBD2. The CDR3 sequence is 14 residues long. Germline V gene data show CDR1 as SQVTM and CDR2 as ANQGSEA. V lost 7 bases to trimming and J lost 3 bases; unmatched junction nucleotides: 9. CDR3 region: CSATSARGYNEQFF. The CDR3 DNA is TGCAGCGCTACTAGCGCAAGAGGCTACAATGAGCAGTTCTTC.

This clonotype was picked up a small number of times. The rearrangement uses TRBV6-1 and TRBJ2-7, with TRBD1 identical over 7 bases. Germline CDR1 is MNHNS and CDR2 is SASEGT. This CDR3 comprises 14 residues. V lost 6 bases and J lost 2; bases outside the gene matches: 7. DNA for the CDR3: TGTGCCAGCAGGAAGGACAGGAGCACCTACGAGCAGTACTTC. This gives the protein CASRKDRSTYEQYF.

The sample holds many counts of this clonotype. DNA of the CDR3: TGTGCCAGCAGCCAAGAATACAGGGAGGCTTTCTTT. Its protein is CASSQEYREAFF. The chain carries TRBV3-1 and TRBJ1-1; TRBD1 might be the D (6 bases). The CDR3 is 12 residues long. Germline CDR1 and CDR2: LGHDT and YNNKEL (reference sequence). Trimming took 0 bases from V and 11 from J, leaving 10 bases between them.

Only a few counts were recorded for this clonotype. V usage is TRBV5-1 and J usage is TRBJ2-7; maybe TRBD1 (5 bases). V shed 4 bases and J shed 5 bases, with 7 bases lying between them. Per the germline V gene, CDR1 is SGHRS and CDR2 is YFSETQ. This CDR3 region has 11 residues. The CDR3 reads CASSSRDEQYF. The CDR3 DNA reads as TGCGCCAGCAGCAGCAGGGACGAGCAGTACTTC.

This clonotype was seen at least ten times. In DNA, the CDR3 is TGTGCCAGCAGAGGGGGGGGTGGGGATACGCAGTATTTT. Amino acid sequence: CASRGGGGDTQYF. V and J are TRBV28 and TRBJ2-3, with a weak D call TRBD2 (7 bases). V lost 6 bases to trimming and J lost 6 bases, with 13 bases between them. This CDR3 region has 13 residues. The V gene's germline CDR1 is MDHEN and CDR2 SYDVKM.

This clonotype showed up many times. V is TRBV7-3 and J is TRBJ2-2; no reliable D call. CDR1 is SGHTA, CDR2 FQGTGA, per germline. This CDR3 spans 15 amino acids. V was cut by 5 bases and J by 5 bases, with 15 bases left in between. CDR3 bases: TGTGCCAGCAGCCTAAACCCTCGTCCAACCGGGGAGCTGTTTTTT. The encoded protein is CASSLNPRPTGELFF.

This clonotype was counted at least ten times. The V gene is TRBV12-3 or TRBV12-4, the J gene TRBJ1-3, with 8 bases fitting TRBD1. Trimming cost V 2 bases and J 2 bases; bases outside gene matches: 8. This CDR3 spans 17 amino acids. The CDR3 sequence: CASSLWSDRVAGNTIYF. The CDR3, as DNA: TGTGCCAGCAGTTTATGGTCGGACAGGGTTGCTGGAAACACCATATATTTT.

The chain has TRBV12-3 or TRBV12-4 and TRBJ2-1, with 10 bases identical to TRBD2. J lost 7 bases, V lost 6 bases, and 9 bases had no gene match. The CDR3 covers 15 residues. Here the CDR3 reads CASRITSGAGNEQFF. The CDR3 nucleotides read TGTGCCAGCAGAATTACTAGCGGGGCGGGGAATGAGCAGTTCTTC.

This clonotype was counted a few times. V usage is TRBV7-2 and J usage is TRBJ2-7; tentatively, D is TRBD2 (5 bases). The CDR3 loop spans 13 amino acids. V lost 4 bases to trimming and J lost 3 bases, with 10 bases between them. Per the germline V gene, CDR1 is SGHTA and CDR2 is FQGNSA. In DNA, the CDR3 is TGTGCCAGCAGCTCCTTCCGGGACTACGAGCAGTACTTC. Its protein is CASSSFRDYEQYF.

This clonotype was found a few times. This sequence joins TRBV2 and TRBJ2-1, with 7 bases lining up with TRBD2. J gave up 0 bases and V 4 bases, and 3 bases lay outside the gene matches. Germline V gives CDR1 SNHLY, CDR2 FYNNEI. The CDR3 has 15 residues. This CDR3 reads CASSGDYRSYNEQFF. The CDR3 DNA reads TGTGCCAGCAGTGGGGACTATCGCTCCTACAATGAGCAGTTCTTC. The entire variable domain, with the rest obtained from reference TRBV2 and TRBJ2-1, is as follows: EPEVTQTPSHQVTQMGQEVILRCVPISNHLYFYWYRQILGQKVEFLVSFYNNEISEKSEIFDDQFSVERPDGSNFTLKIRSTKLEDSAMYFCASSGDYRSYNEQFFGPGTRLTVL.

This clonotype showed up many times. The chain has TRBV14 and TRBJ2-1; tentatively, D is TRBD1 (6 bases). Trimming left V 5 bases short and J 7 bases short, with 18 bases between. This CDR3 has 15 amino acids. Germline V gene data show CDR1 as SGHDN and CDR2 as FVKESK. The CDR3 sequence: CASSYKWTQGNEQFF. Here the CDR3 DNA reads TGTGCCAGCAGCTACAAGTGGACACAGGGTAATGAGCAGTTCTTC.

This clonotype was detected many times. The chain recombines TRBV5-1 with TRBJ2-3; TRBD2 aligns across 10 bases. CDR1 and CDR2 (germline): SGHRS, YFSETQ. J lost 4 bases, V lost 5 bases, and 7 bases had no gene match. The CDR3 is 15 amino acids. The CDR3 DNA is TGCGCCAGCAGAGCTTCTAGCGGGAGCTCAGATACGCAGTATTTT. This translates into CASRASSGSSDTQYF.

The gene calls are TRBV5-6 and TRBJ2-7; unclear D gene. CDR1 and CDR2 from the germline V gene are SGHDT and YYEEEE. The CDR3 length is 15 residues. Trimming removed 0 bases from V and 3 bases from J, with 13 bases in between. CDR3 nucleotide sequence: TGTGCCAGCAGCTTGGGTCCGGCAGGATACTACGAGCAGTACTTC. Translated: CASSLGPAGYYEQYF.

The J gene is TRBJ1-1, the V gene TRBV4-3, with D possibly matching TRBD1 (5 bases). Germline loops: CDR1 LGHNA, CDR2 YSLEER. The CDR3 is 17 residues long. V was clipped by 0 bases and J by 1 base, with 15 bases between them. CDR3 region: CASSQDSMDNGNTEAFF. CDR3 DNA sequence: TGCGCCAGCAGCCAAGATTCAATGGACAACGGGAACACTGAAGCTTTCTTT.

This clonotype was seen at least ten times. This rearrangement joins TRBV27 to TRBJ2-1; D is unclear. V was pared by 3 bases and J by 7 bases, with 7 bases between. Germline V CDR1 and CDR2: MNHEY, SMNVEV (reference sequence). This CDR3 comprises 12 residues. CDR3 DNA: TGTGCCAGCAGTTTTCTAGGAAATGAGCAGTTCTTC. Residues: CASSFLGNEQFF.

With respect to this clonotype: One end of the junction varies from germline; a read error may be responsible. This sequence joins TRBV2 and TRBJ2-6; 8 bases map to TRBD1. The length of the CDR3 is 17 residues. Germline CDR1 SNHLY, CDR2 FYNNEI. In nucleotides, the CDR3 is TGTGCCAGCAGTGTCGGGACAGGCCCCTCTAGGGCCAACGTCCTGACTTTC. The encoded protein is CASSVGTGPSRANVLTF.

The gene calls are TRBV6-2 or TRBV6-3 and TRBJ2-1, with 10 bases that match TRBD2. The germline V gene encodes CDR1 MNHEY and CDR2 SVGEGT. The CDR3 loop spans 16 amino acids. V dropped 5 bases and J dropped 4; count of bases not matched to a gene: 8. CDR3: CASSTSGLAAYNEQFF. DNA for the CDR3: TGTGCCAGCAGTACCTCCGGACTAGCGGCTTACAATGAGCAGTTCTTC.

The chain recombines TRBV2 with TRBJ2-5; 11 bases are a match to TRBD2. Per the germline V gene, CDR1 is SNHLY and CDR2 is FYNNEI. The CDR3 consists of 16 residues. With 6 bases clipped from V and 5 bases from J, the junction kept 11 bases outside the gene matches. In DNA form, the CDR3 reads TGTGCCAGCAGCAAGACTAGCGGGGCCTCAGGGGAGACCCAGTACTTC. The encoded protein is CASSKTSGASGETQYF.

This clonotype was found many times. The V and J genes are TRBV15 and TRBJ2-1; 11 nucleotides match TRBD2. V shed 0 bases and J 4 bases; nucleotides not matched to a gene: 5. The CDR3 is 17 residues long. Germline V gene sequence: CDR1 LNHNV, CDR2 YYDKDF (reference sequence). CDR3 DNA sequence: TGTGCCACCAGCAGAGATACTAGCGGGAGACGGTACAATGAGCAGTTCTTC. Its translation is CATSRDTSGRRYNEQFF.

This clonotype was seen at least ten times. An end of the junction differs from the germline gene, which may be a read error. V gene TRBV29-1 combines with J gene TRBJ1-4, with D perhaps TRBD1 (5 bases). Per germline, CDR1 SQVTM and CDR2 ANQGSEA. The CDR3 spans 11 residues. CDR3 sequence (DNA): TGCAGCGTTGAAGATCCCCGGGGCCGGGCTTTT. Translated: CSVEDPRGRAF.

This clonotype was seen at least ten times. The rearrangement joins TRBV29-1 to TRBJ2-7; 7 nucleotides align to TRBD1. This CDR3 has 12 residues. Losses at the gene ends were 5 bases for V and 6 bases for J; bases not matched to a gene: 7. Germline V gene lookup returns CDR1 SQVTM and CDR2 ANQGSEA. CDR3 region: CSVFQGVGEQYF. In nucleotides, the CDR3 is TGCAGCGTTTTTCAGGGGGTGGGCGAGCAGTACTTC.

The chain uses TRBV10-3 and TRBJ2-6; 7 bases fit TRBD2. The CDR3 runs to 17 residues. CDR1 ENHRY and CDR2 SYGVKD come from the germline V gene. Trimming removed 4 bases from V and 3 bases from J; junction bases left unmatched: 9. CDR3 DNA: TGTGCCATCAGTGCCATATTTGCGGGGGTTGGGGCCAACGTCCTGACTTTC. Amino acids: CAISAIFAGVGANVLTF.

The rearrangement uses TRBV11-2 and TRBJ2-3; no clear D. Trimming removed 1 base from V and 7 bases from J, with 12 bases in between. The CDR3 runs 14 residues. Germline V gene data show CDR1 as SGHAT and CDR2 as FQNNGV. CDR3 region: CASSLGPEDYTQYF. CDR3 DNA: TGTGCCAGCAGCTTAGGTCCAGAGGATTATACGCAGTATTTT.

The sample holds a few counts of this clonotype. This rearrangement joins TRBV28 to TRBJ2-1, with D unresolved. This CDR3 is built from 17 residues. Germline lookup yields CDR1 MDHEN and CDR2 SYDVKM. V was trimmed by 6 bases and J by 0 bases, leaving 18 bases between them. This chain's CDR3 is CASRIRLQKSSYNEQFF. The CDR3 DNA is TGTGCCAGCAGAATAAGGCTACAGAAGAGCTCCTACAATGAGCAGTTCTTC.

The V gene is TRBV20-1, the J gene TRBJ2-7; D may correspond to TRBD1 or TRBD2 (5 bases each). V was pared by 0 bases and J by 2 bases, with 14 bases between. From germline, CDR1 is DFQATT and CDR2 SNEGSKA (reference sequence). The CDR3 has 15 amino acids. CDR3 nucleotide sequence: TGCAGTGCTAGAGAGGACCGGGGCCGAACCTACGAGCAGTACTTC. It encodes CSAREDRGRTYEQYF.

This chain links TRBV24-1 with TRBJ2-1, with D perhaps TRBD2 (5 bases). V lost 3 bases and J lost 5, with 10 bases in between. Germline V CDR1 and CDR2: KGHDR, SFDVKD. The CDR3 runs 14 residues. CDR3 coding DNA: TGTGCCACCAGTGATACAAAGGAGGACAATGAGCAGTTCTTC. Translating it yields CATSDTKEDNEQFF.

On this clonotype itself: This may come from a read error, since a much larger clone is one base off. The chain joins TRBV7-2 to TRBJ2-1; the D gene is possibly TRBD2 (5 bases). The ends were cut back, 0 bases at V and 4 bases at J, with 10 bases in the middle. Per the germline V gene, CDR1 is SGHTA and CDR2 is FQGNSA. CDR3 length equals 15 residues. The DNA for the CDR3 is TGTGCCAGCAGCTTAGCAGTGGGAGAGTACAATGAGCAGTTCTTC. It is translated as CASSLAVGEYNEQFF.